The next 2 T cell receptor beta chains were all read from a single sample in a study of fetal regulatory T cell absence and autoimmunity. Method: immunoSEQ multiplex PCR; TCRdb's copy keeps in-frame clones and lacks some. The sample records 95,000 or so clones, less than 80% being singletons. What was sequenced was pancreas tissue. All receptors derive from a male donor with IPEX syndrome.

V is TRBV5-5 and J is TRBJ1-6; 9 bases are shared with TRBD1. V shed 4 bases, J shed 5 bases, and the junction held 4 bases outside the gene matches. Germline CDR1 is SGHKS and CDR2 is YYEKEE (reference sequence). This CDR3 comprises 15 residues. The CDR3 DNA sequence: TGTGCCAGCAGCGGGACAGGGCCGCATAATTCACCCCTCCACTTT. Protein product: CASSGTGPHNSPLHF.

V gene TRBV11-3 combines with J gene TRBJ1-2; D not resolved. Trimming took 0 bases from V and 12 from J, leaving 8 bases between them. Germline assignment: CDR1 SGHNT and CDR2 YENEEA. The CDR3 has 11 amino acids. In DNA form, the CDR3 reads TGTGCCAGCAGCTTAGACGGACTGCACACCTTC. Protein: CASSLDGLHTF.